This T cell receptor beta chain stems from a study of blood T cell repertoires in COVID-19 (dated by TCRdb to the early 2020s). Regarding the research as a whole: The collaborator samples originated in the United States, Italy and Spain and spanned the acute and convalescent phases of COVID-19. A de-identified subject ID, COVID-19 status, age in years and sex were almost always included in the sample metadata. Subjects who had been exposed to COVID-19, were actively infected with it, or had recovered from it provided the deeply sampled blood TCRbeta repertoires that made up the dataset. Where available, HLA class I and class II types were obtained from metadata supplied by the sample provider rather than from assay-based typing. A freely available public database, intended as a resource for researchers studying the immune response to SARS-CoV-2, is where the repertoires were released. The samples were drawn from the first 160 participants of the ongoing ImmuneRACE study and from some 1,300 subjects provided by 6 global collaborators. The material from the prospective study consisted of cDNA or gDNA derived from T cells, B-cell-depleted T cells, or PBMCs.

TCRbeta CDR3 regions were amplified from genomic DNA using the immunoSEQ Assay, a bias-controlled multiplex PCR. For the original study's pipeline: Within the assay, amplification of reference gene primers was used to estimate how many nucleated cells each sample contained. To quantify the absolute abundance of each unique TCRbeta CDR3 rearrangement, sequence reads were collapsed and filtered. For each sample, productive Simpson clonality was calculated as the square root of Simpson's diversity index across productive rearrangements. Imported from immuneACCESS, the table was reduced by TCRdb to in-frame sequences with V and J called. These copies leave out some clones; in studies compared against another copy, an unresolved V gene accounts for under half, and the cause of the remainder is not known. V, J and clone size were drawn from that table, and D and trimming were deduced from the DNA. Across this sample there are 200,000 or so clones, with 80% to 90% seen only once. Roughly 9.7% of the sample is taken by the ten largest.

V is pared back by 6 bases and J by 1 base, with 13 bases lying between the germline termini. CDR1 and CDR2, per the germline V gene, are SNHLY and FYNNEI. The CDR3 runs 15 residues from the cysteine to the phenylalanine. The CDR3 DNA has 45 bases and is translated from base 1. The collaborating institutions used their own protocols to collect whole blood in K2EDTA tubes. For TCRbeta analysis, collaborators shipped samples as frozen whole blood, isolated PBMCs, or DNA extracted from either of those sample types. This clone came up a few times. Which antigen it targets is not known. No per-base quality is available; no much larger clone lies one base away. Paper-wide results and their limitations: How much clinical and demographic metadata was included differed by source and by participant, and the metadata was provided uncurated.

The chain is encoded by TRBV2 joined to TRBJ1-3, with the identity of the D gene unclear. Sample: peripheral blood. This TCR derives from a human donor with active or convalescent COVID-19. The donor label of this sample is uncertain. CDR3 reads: CASRLDPGSGNTIYF. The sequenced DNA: TGTGCCAGCAGACTAGACCCAGGATCTGGAAACACCATATATTTT. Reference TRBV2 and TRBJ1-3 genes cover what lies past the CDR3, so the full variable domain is EPEVTQTPSHQVTQMGQEVILRCVPISNHLYFYWYRQILGQKVEFLVSFYNNEISEKSEIFDDQFSVERPDGSNFTLKIRSTKLEDSAMYFCASRLDPGSGNTIYFGEGSWLTVV.